The clone carrying this TCR beta chain was seen a few times. This table comes from immunoSEQ multiplex PCR, and its TCRdb copy is limited to in-frame clones, with some not included. Of over 55,000 clones in the sample, 60% to 75% were seen once. The record originates from a study of blood T cell repertoires in COVID-19. As for the study in general: Acute-phase and convalescent COVID-19 samples originated in the United States, Italy and Spain. Sources were T cells, B-cell-depleted T cells, or PBMCs; the material itself was cDNA or gDNA.

The CDR3 contains 17 residues. V was clipped by 4 bases and J by 3 bases; unmatched bases: 8. Per germline, CDR1 SGDLS and CDR2 YYNGEE. J is TRBJ2-3 and V is TRBV9; 13 bases fit TRBD2. The source material was peripheral blood. This TCR derives from a woman in her 70s with acute or convalescent COVID-19. In nucleotides, the CDR3 is TGTGCCAGCAGCCAAAGGACTAGCGGGAGAGGGACAGATACGCAGTATTTT. Protein product: CASSQRTSGRGTDTQYF.